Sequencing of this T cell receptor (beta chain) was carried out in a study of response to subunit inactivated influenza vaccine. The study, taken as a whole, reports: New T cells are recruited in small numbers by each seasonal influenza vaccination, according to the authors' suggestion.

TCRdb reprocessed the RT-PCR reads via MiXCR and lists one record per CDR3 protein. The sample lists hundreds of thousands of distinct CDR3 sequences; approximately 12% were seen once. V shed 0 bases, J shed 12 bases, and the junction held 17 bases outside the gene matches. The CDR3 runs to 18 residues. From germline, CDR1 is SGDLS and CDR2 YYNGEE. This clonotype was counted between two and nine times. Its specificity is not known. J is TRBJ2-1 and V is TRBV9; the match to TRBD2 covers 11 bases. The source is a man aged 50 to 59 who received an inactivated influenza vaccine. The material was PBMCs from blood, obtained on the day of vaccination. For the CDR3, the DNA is TGTGCCAGCAGCGTAGCTATATCGCCGCTAGCGGGGGGCGAGGGGCAGTTCTTC. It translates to CASSVAISPLAGGEGQFF.